This record looks at one TCR beta chain sequence and its context. Its antigen is currently unknown. The CDR3 runs 15 residues. Trimming pared 6 bases from V and 3 bases from J, leaving 15 bases between. Per germline, CDR1 MDHEN and CDR2 SYDVKM. These data originate in a study of a mutant IDH1 vaccine in newly diagnosed glioma. Study-wide background: Either 4-6 weeks after radiotherapy alone or alongside temozolomide, vaccination was begun.

Study findings and constraints: Evidence of vaccine-induced immune responses was documented in 85% to 95% of patients.

The method was immunoSEQ multiplex PCR; TCRdb's version includes in-frame clones alone and lacks a portion of them. The profile shows around 76,000 clones, approximately 85% of them singletons. Specified time point: week 23, last vaccination. Doses of 300 ug of mutant IDH1 20-mer peptide were given with topical imiquimod. Each tumor in the donors was a new WHO grade 3 or 4 astrocytoma, IDH1-mutant and ATRX-lost. The specimen was PBMCs, collected from a glioma patient whose treatment included an IDH1 peptide vaccine. The TCR originated in a woman in her forties or fifties with glioma. The chain links TRBV28 to TRBJ1-5, with D tentatively TRBD1 (5 bases). The CDR3: CASSQPTGLNQPQHF. The CDR3 DNA sequence: TGTGCCAGCAGCCAACCCACAGGCCTCAATCAGCCCCAGCATTTT.